The rows below give T cell receptor beta chains drawn from one sample of a study of blood T cells in healthy people across ages. Via MiXCR, TCRdb re-called the 5' RACE reads, giving one row per CDR3 protein. Of roughly 930,000 distinct CDR3 sequences listed, around 48% are singletons. Source material: blood. The receptor set was obtained from a man aged 30 to 45 in good health. The CDR3 runs from the conserved cysteine through the conserved F or W. A D gene is named only where the DNA matches it firmly. Only part of the rows carry a size: once, few, many, or a class if the clone is expanded.

abundance: .; j_gene: TRBJ2-3; v_gene: TRBV29-1; d_gene: TRBD2; CDR3aa: CSVTSGGGTDTQYF; CDR3nt: TGCAGCGTTACTAGCGGGGGTGGCACAGATACGCAGTATTTT
abundance: .; j_gene: TRBJ2-6; v_gene: TRBV7-2; d_gene: TRBD2; CDR3aa: CASRGRVATGANVLTF; CDR3nt: TGTGCCAGCAGGGGGAGGGTGGCTACTGGGGCCAACGTCCTGACTTTC
abundance: once; j_gene: TRBJ2-1; v_gene: TRBV30; d_gene: .; CDR3aa: CAWSRGDGLNEQFF; CDR3nt: TGTGCCTGGAGCCGAGGGGACGGTTTAAATGAGCAGTTCTTC
abundance: .; j_gene: TRBJ2-7; v_gene: TRBV4-3; d_gene: .; CDR3aa: CASSQYQDYSYEQYF; CDR3nt: TGCGCCAGCAGCCAATATCAGGACTACTCCTACGAGCAGTACTTC
abundance: .; j_gene: TRBJ2-3; v_gene: TRBV7-2; d_gene: .; CDR3aa: CASSFLPGTTDTQYF; CDR3nt: TGTGCCAGCAGCTTCCTGCCCGGGACCACAGATACGCAGTATTTT
abundance: few; j_gene: TRBJ1-1; v_gene: TRBV15; d_gene: .; CDR3aa: CATSSPLSGVNTEAFF; CDR3nt: TGTGCCACCAGCAGCCCGCTATCGGGGGTGAACACTGAAGCTTTCTTT
abundance: few; j_gene: TRBJ2-4; v_gene: TRBV9; d_gene: .; CDR3aa: CASSPSPSPGKNIQYF; CDR3nt: TGTGCCAGCAGCCCCAGCCCCAGCCCTGGCAAAAACATTCAGTACTTC
abundance: .; j_gene: TRBJ2-5; v_gene: TRBV20-1; d_gene: TRBD2; CDR3aa: CSALRSLAGIQETQYF; CDR3nt: TGCAGTGCCCTTCGTTCACTAGCGGGGATCCAAGAGACCCAGTACTTC
abundance: .; j_gene: TRBJ2-5; v_gene: TRBV6-5; d_gene: TRBD2; CDR3aa: CASSRSGGYQETQYF; CDR3nt: TGTGCCAGCAGTCGTAGCGGGGGGTACCAAGAGACCCAGTACTTC
abundance: .; j_gene: TRBJ2-2; v_gene: TRBV11-2; d_gene: .; CDR3aa: CASSLSGWELFF; CDR3nt: TGTGCCAGCAGCCTTAGTGGTTGGGAGCTGTTTTTT
abundance: few; j_gene: TRBJ2-7; v_gene: TRBV20-1; d_gene: .; CDR3aa: CSASVPRAYEQYF; CDR3nt: TGCAGTGCTAGTGTGCCAAGGGCCTACGAGCAGTACTTC
abundance: .; j_gene: TRBJ2-2; v_gene: TRBV7-2; d_gene: .; CDR3aa: CASSEGQPTGELFF; CDR3nt: TGTGCCAGCAGCGAGGGACAACCAACCGGGGAGCTGTTTTTT
abundance: .; j_gene: TRBJ1-6; v_gene: TRBV20-1; d_gene: .; CDR3aa: CSANFGGGNSPLHF; CDR3nt: TGCAGTGCTAATTTCGGGGGTGGGAATTCACCCCTCCACTTT
abundance: .; j_gene: TRBJ2-6; v_gene: TRBV5-1; d_gene: .; CDR3aa: CASSPKMSSGANVLTF; CDR3nt: TGCGCCAGCAGCCCAAAGATGAGCTCTGGGGCCAACGTCCTGACTTTC
abundance: .; j_gene: TRBJ2-2; v_gene: TRBV7-9; d_gene: .; CDR3aa: CASSSTQGTGELFF; CDR3nt: TGTGCCAGCAGCTCGACACAGGGCACCGGGGAGCTGTTTTTT
abundance: .; j_gene: TRBJ1-2; v_gene: TRBV5-1; d_gene: .; CDR3aa: CASSLESETDQRGYTF; CDR3nt: TGCGCCAGCAGCTTGGAATCCGAGACAGATCAGCGGGGCTACACCTTC
abundance: few; j_gene: TRBJ2-6; v_gene: TRBV20-1; d_gene: .; CDR3aa: CSARVLRAGANVLTF; CDR3nt: TGCAGTGCTAGAGTTCTTAGGGCTGGGGCCAACGTCCTGACTTTC
abundance: .; j_gene: TRBJ1-6; v_gene: TRBV12-3/TRBV12-4; d_gene: .; CDR3aa: CASSPANSPLHF; CDR3nt: TGTGCCAGCAGCCCCGCGAATTCACCCCTCCACTTT
abundance: .; j_gene: TRBJ2-3; v_gene: TRBV7-6; d_gene: .; CDR3aa: CASSLDRGVNGGDTQYF; CDR3nt: TGTGCCAGCAGCTTAGACAGAGGGGTGAATGGAGGAGATACGCAGTATTTT
abundance: .; j_gene: TRBJ2-3; v_gene: TRBV7-9; d_gene: TRBD2; CDR3aa: CASSRPTSGFTDTQYF; CDR3nt: TGTGCCAGCAGCCGACCGACTAGCGGTTTCACAGATACGCAGTATTTT
abundance: few; j_gene: TRBJ1-5; v_gene: TRBV15; d_gene: .; CDR3aa: CATSKNTGTNQPQHF; CDR3nt: TGTGCCACCAGCAAGAACACAGGGACCAATCAGCCCCAGCATTTT
abundance: .; j_gene: TRBJ1-2; v_gene: TRBV4-3; d_gene: TRBD1; CDR3aa: CASSQDVQGRNGYTF; CDR3nt: TGCGCCAGCAGCCAAGATGTACAGGGGAGGAATGGCTACACCTTC
abundance: .; j_gene: TRBJ2-7; v_gene: TRBV4-1; d_gene: .; CDR3aa: CASSPGTARDTYEQYF; CDR3nt: TGCGCCAGCAGCCCTGGGACTGCGAGGGACACTTACGAGCAGTACTTC
abundance: .; j_gene: TRBJ1-5; v_gene: TRBV28; d_gene: .; CDR3aa: CASSLNPQHF; CDR3nt: TGTGCCAGCAGTTTAAACCCTCAGCATTTT
abundance: .; j_gene: TRBJ2-3; v_gene: TRBV20-1; d_gene: TRBD1; CDR3aa: CSALDRGRVDTQYF; CDR3nt: TGCAGTGCTCTAGACAGGGGGCGCGTAGATACGCAGTATTTT
abundance: few; j_gene: TRBJ2-6; v_gene: TRBV7-9; d_gene: .; CDR3aa: CASSRDKGSGANVLTF; CDR3nt: TGTGCCAGCAGCAGAGATAAGGGATCTGGGGCCAACGTCCTGACTTTC
abundance: .; j_gene: TRBJ2-1; v_gene: TRBV6-1; d_gene: TRBD1; CDR3aa: CASSAQQGNEQFF; CDR3nt: TGTGCCAGCAGTGCACAACAGGGGAATGAGCAGTTCTTC
abundance: .; j_gene: TRBJ1-1; v_gene: TRBV4-1; d_gene: .; CDR3aa: CASSQGDEPRTEAFF; CDR3nt: TGCGCCAGCAGCCAAGGGGACGAGCCCCGCACTGAAGCTTTCTTT
abundance: .; j_gene: TRBJ2-7; v_gene: TRBV6-1; d_gene: TRBD1; CDR3aa: CASSENSYRGTEQYF; CDR3nt: TGTGCCAGCAGTGAGAATAGCTACAGGGGAACCGAGCAGTACTTC
abundance: .; j_gene: TRBJ1-1; v_gene: TRBV20-1; d_gene: TRBD1; CDR3aa: CSAAQNRGMNTEAFF; CDR3nt: TGCAGTGCTGCTCAAAACAGGGGGATGAACACTGAAGCTTTCTTT